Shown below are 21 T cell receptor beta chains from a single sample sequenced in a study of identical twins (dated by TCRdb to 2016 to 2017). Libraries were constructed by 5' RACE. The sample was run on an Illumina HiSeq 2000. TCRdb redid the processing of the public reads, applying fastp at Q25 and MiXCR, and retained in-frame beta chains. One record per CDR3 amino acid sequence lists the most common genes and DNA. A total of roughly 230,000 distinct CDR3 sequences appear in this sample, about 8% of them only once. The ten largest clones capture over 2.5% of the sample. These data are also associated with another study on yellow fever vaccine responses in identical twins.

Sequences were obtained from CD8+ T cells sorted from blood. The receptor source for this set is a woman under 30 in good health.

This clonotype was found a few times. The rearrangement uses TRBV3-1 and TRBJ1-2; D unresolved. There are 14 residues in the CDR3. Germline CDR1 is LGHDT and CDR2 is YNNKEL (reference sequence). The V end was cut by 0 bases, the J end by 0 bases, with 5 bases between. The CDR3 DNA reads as TGTGCCAGCAGCCAAGAGTTTGCTAACTATGGCTACACCTTC. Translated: CASSQEFANYGYTF.

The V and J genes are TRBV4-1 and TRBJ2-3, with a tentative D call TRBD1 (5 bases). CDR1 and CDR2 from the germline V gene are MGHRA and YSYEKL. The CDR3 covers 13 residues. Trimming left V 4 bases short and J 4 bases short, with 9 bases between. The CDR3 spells CASSRQFPDTQYF. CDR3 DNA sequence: TGCGCCAGCAGCCGACAGTTTCCAGATACGCAGTATTTT.

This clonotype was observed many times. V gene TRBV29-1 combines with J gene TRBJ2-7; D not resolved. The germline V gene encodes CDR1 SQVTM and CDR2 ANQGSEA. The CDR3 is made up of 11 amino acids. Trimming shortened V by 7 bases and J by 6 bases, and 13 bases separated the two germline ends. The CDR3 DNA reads TGCAGCGCTCCTTGGGGAAGCGAGCAGTACTTC. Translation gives CSAPWGSEQYF.

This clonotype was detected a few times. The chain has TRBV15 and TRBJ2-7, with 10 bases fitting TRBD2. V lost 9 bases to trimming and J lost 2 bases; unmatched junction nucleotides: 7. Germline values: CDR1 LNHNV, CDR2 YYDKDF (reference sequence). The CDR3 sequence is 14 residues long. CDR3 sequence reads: CATGAGTSAYEQYF. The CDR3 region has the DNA TGTGCCACTGGGGCCGGGACTAGCGCCTACGAGCAGTACTTC.

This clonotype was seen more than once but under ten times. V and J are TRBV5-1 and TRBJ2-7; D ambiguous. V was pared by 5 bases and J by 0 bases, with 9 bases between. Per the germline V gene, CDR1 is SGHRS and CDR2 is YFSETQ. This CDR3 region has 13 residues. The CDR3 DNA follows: TGCGCCAGCAGAAGTCCAAGCTCCTACGAGCAGTACTTC. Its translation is CASRSPSSYEQYF.

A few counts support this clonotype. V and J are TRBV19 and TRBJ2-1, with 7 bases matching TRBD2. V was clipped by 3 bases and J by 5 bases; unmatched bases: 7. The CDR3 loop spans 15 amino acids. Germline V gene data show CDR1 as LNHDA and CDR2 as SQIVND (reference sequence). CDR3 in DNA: TGTGCCAGTAGTATCTCGAGCGGGACCCACAATGAGCAGTTCTTC. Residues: CASSISSGTHNEQFF.

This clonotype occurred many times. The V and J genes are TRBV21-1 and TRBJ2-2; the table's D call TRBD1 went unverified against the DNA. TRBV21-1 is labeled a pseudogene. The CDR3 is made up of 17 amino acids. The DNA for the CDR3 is TGTGCCAGCAGCAAAGTTTCGGACAGGGGGCAAACCGGGGAGCTGTTTTTT. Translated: CASSKVSDRGQTGELFF.

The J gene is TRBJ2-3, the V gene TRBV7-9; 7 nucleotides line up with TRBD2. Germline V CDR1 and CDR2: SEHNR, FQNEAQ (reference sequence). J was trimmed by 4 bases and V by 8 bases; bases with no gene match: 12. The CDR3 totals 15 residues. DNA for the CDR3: TGTGCCAGCGGCATGTCCAGCGGGATCGCAGATACGCAGTATTTT. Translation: CASGMSSGIADTQYF.

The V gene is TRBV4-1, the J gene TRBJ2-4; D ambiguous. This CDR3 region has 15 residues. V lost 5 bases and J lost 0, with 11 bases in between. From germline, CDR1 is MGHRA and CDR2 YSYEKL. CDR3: CASSSPQEAKNIQYF. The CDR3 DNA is TGCGCCAGCAGCTCCCCGCAGGAAGCCAAAAACATTCAGTACTTC.

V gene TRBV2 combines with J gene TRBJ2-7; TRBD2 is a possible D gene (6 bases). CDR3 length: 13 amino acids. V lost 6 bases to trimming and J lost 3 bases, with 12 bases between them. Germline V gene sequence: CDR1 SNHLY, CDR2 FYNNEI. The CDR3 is CASSGTDNYEQYF. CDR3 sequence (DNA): TGTGCCAGCAGCGGGACTGATAACTACGAGCAGTACTTC.

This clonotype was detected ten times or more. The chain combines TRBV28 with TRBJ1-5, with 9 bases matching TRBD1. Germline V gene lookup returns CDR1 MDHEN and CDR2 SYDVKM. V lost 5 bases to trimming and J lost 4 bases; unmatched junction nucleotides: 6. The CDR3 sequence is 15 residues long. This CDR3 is CASSKGQGLNQPQHF. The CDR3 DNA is TGTGCCAGCAGTAAGGGACAGGGTCTAAATCAGCCCCAGCATTTT.

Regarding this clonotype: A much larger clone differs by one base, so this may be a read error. Here the CDR3 reads CSARTSDCNEQFF. CDR3 DNA: TGCAGTGCTAGGACTAGCGACTGCAATGAGCAGTTCTTC. The chain uses TRBV20-1 and TRBJ2-1; 8 nucleotides align to TRBD2. Germline V CDR1 and CDR2: DFQATT, SNEGSKA (reference sequence). Trimming cost V 3 bases and J 6 bases; bases outside gene matches: 4. The CDR3 spans 13 residues.

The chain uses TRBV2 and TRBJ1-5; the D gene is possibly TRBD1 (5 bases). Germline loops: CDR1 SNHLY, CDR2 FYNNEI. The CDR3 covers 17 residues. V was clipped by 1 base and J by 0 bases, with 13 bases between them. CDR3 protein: CASSEGPTRVSNQPQHF. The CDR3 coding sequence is TGTGCCAGCAGTGAAGGCCCGACCAGGGTTAGCAATCAGCCCCAGCATTTT.

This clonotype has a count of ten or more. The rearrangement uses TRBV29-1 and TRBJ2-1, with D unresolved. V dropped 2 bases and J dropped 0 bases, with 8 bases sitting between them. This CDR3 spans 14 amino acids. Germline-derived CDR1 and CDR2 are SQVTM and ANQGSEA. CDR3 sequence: CSVESRSSYNEQFF. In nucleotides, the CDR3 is TGCAGCGTTGAAAGCAGGAGCTCCTACAATGAGCAGTTCTTC.

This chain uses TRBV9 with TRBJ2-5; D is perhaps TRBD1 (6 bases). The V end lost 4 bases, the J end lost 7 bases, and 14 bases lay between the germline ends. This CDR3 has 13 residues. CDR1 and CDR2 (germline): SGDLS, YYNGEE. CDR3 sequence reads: CASSPHQGGTQYF. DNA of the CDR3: TGTGCCAGCAGCCCCCACCAAGGGGGGACCCAGTACTTC.

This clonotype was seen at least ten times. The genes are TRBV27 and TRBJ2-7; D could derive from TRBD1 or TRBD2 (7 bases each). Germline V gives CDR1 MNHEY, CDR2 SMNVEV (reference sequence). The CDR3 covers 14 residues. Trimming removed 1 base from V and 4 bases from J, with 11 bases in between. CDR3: CASSLYQGGYEQYF. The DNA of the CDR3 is TGTGCCAGCAGTTTATATCAGGGGGGGTACGAGCAGTACTTC.

The DNA for the CDR3 is TGTGCCAGCAGCGTAGTAGACGGTTCCTACGAGCAGTACTTC. Translation gives CASSVVDGSYEQYF. The chain couples TRBV9 to TRBJ2-7; D not resolved. The length of the CDR3 is 14 residues. V lost 0 bases and J lost 1, with 8 bases in between. The germline gives CDR1 SGDLS, CDR2 YYNGEE.

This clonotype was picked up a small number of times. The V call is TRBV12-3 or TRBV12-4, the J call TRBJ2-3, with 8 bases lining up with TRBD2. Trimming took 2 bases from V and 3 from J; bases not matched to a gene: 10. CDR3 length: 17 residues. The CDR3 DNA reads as TGTGCCAGCAGTTTATCCCTAGCGGGCCCGAGAACAGATACGCAGTATTTT. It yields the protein CASSLSLAGPRTDTQYF.

CDR3 DNA sequence: TGTGCCACCAGTGGTATCCGCACAGATACGCAGTATTTT. Protein sequence: CATSGIRTDTQYF. This rearrangement joins TRBV24-1 to TRBJ2-3; D remains unclear. The V end lost 5 bases, the J end lost 1 base, and 6 bases lay between the germline ends. The CDR3 spans 13 residues. Per the germline V gene, CDR1 is KGHDR and CDR2 is SFDVKD.

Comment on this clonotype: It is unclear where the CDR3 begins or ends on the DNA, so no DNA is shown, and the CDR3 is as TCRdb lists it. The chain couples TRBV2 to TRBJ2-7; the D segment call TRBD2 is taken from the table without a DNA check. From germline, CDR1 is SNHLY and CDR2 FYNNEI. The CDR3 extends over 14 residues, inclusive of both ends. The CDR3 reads CASILAGRIYEQYF.

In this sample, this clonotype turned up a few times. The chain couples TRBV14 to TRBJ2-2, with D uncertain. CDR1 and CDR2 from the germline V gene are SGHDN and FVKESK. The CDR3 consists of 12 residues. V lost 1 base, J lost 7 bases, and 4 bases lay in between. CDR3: CASSQAHGELFF. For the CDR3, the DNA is TGTGCCAGCAGCCAAGCCCACGGGGAGCTGTTTTTT.